A single sample is the source of the 28 T cell receptor beta chains below, sequenced in a study of cytomegalovirus exposure and HLA in healthy donors. PCR used 60 Vbeta primers and 13 Jbeta primers. The protocol was immunoSEQ multiplex PCR, while the TCRdb copy is restricted to in-frame clones and leaves out a portion. The data contain 85,000 to 100,000 clones, around nine tenths of them singletons. Sequenced sample: PBMCs. The receptor source for this set is a man aged 25 to 40 in good health and CMV-seropositive.

J is TRBJ2-2 and V is TRBV2; maybe TRBD2 (5 bases). Germline values: CDR1 SNHLY, CDR2 FYNNEI. The CDR3 is 13 residues long. Deletions cut 4 bases from V and 5 bases from J, with 8 bases between. The CDR3 DNA reads as TGTGCCAGCAGTGGGGAGTTTACCGGGGAGCTGTTTTTT. Amino acid sequence: CASSGEFTGELFF.

This clone was recorded once. The V call is TRBV6-5, the J call TRBJ1-2; no clear D gene. Germline CDR1 and CDR2: MNHEY and SVGAGI. With 0 bases removed from V and 4 bases from J, the gap between germline ends came to 12 bases. The CDR3 is 15 amino acids. CDR3 sequence: CASSYSGTKGYGYTF. The CDR3 DNA is TGTGCCAGCAGTTACTCGGGCACCAAAGGCTATGGCTACACCTTC.

This chain connects TRBV6-5 to TRBJ1-3; TRBD1 is a possible D gene (5 bases). Germline V lookup: CDR1 MNHEY, CDR2 SVGAGI. The CDR3 sequence is 14 residues long. Trimming stripped 0 bases from V and 6 bases from J, with 9 bases between. Here the CDR3 reads CASSYSAGLNTIYF. The DNA for the CDR3 is TGTGCCAGCAGTTACTCCGCAGGGCTAAACACCATATATTTT.

This clone was seen a few times. This chain links TRBV5-1 with TRBJ2-7; the D gene is possibly TRBD2 (5 bases). The CDR3 consists of 16 residues. V lost 2 bases and J lost 5, with 20 bases in between. CDR1 and CDR2 from the germline V gene are SGHRS and YFSETQ. In DNA form, the CDR3 reads TGCGCCAGCAGCTTAAGGGTCGGGGATTCGGCTGACGAGCAGTACTTC. Its translation is CASSLRVGDSADEQYF. Complete variable domain (other parts from reference TRBV5-1 and TRBJ2-7): KAGVTQTPRYLIKTRGQQVTLSCSPISGHRSVSWYQQTPGQGLQFLFEYFSETQRNKGNFPGRFSGRQFSNSRSEMNVSTLELGDSALYLCASSLRVGDSADEQYFGPGTRLTVT.

The chain links TRBV4-1 to TRBJ1-2; no clear D. Germline V gives CDR1 MGHRA, CDR2 YSYEKL. V was cut by 4 bases and J by 0 bases, with 12 bases left in between. This CDR3 contains 15 residues. Here the CDR3 reads CASSPRPRPNYGYTF. The CDR3 nucleotides read TGCGCCAGCAGCCCCCGGCCTAGACCTAACTATGGCTACACCTTC.

This clone occurred a few times. J is TRBJ2-7 and V is TRBV30; 12 bases match TRBD2. CDR3 length: 15 amino acids. The germline V gene encodes CDR1 GTSNPN and CDR2 SVGIG (reference sequence). The V gene end was trimmed by 0 bases and the J gene end by 4 bases; junction bases not matched to a gene: 4. The CDR3 DNA is TGTGCCTGGAGTGTAATTGGACTAGCGGGGTACGAGCAGTACTTC. It codes for CAWSVIGLAGYEQYF.

The chain couples TRBV5-1 to TRBJ2-3; no clear D gene. The CDR3 runs 13 residues. Germline CDR1 reads SGHRS; CDR2 reads YFSETQ. V was trimmed by 4 bases and J by 2 bases, leaving 8 bases between them. This chain's CDR3 is CASSPTITDTQYF. In DNA, the CDR3 is TGCGCCAGCAGCCCTACTATCACAGATACGCAGTATTTT.

V usage is TRBV7-6 and J usage is TRBJ1-4; D is possibly TRBD1 (6 bases). This CDR3 is 17 amino acids long. The germline V and J ends were trimmed by 1 base and 2 bases, with 14 bases remaining between them. Germline V gives CDR1 SGHVS, CDR2 FNYEAQ. In nucleotides, the CDR3 is TGTGCCAGCAGCTTAGAGGCAGGGGAGTCGACTAATGAAAAACTGTTTTTT. Translating it yields CASSLEAGESTNEKLFF.

Details on this clone: Other DNA sequences from this sample encode an identical CDR3 as well. DNA for the CDR3: TGTGCCAGCCGGGACAGGGGACCCTACGAGCAGTACTTC. Protein product: CASRDRGPYEQYF. The chain recombines TRBV6-5 with TRBJ2-7, with 10 positions matching TRBD1. This CDR3 comprises 13 residues. V lost 8 bases to trimming and J lost 2 bases; unmatched junction nucleotides: 3. The germline V gene encodes CDR1 MNHEY and CDR2 SVGAGI.

The rearrangement links TRBV7-9 to TRBJ2-5; the match to TRBD2 covers 12 bases. The ends lost 5 bases at V and 5 bases at J; junction bases unmatched: 18. Germline CDR1 and CDR2: SEHNR and FQNEAQ (reference sequence). The CDR3 totals 19 residues. CDR3 sequence (DNA): TGTGCCAGCAGCCCACAAGGTGGGGCTAGCGGGAGGGCCTCTGAGACCCAGTACTTC. It translates to CASSPQGGASGRASETQYF.

The chain is built from TRBV28 and TRBJ2-3; D call uncertain. The ends were cut back, 4 bases at V and 4 bases at J, with 9 bases in the middle. CDR3 length: 13 residues. Germline V gene lookup returns CDR1 MDHEN and CDR2 SYDVKM. Written as DNA, the CDR3 is TGTGCCAGCAGTTATGAGTTCCCAGATACGCAGTATTTT. It encodes CASSYEFPDTQYF. Looking up the rest from reference TRBV28 and TRBJ2-3 gives the full variable domain: DVKVTQSSRYLVKRTGEKVFLECVQDMDHENMFWYRQDPGLGLRLIYFSYDVKMKEKGDIPEGYSVSREKKERFSLILESASTNQTSMYLCASSYEFPDTQYFGPGTRLTVL.

This chain joins TRBV6-7 and TRBJ1-4; 7 bases line up with TRBD1. TRBV6-7 is an open reading frame whose function is uncertain. This CDR3 comprises 17 residues. With 7 bases clipped from V and 0 bases from J, the junction kept 11 bases outside the gene matches. DNA for the CDR3: TGTGCCAGCACCCGGAGGGGGCAGAACGCAACTAATGAAAAACTGTTTTTT. Its protein product is CASTRRGQNATNEKLFF.

The chain joins TRBV5-1 to TRBJ2-7, with TRBD1 identical over 8 bases. J lost 4 bases, V lost 0 bases, and 6 bases had no gene match. Germline lookup yields CDR1 SGHRS and CDR2 YFSETQ. This CDR3 has 15 residues. The CDR3 protein is CASSLGDRSIYEQYF. The CDR3, as DNA: TGCGCCAGCAGCTTGGGGGACAGGTCCATTTACGAGCAGTACTTC.

The rearrangement uses TRBV28 and TRBJ2-7; 9 bases agree with TRBD1. Germline CDR1 is MDHEN and CDR2 is SYDVKM. V was clipped by 4 bases and J by 12 bases; unmatched bases: 13. CDR3 length: 14 residues. CDR3 loop: CASSSRDRALGGYF. The CDR3 DNA sequence: TGTGCCAGCAGTTCTCGGGACAGGGCGCTCGGGGGGTACTTC.

The rearrangement links TRBV5-1 to TRBJ1-5, with 7 bases identical to TRBD1. This CDR3 spans 13 amino acids. V was pared by 0 bases and J by 6 bases, with 0 bases of the junction left unmatched. The V gene's germline CDR1 is SGHRS and CDR2 YFSETQ. The CDR3 spells CASSLGQGQPQHF. The DNA for the CDR3 is TGCGCCAGCAGCTTGGGACAGGGTCAGCCCCAGCATTTT.

The chain carries TRBV6-5 and TRBJ2-3, with a weak D call TRBD1 (6 bases). This CDR3 has 15 amino acids. Trimming removed 2 bases from V and 0 bases from J, with 9 bases in between. Germline V lookup: CDR1 MNHEY, CDR2 SVGAGI. CDR3 loop: CASSYQGSSTDTQYF. In DNA form, the CDR3 reads TGTGCCAGCAGTTACCAGGGGTCTAGCACAGATACGCAGTATTTT.

The chain carries TRBV5-1 and TRBJ1-1; no firm D call. CDR1 is SGHRS and CDR2 is YFSETQ in the germline V gene. The CDR3 runs to 14 residues. Between the trimmed V and J ends, which lost 3 bases and 9 bases, there was a span of 18 bases. CDR3 bases: TGCGCCAGCAGCTCCGAATCGACGGGAAGGCAAGCTTTCTTT. As protein: CASSSESTGRQAFF.

V and J are TRBV30 and TRBJ2-7; TRBD2 matches 11 bases. J lost 3 bases, V lost 1 base, and 14 bases had no gene match. The germline CDR1 and CDR2 sequences are GTSNPN and SVGIG (reference sequence). The CDR3 totals 18 residues. The CDR3: CAWSEGLAVALSSYEQYF. The CDR3 DNA is TGTGCCTGGAGTGAGGGACTAGCGGTCGCCCTCTCAAGCTACGAGCAGTACTTC.

This clone is medium-sized (0.01 to 0.1%). CDR3 sequence (DNA): TGTGCCAGTAATTGGAACGGGGGGACTGGGGCCAACGTCCTGACTTTC. Translating it yields CASNWNGGTGANVLTF. The chain joins TRBV19 to TRBJ2-6; 7 bases fit TRBD2. The CDR3 extends over 16 amino acids. The junction had 8 bases not matched to a gene; V was cut back by 7 bases and J by 2 bases. CDR1 and CDR2 (germline): LNHDA, SQIVND (reference sequence).

This chain links TRBV14 with TRBJ2-5, with 7 bases that match TRBD2. There are 15 residues in the CDR3. V lost 2 bases to trimming and J lost 5 bases; unmatched junction nucleotides: 8. In germline, CDR1 is SGHDN, CDR2 FVKESK. CDR3 sequence reads: CASSQNLAGAETQYF. CDR3 in DNA: TGTGCCAGCAGCCAAAATTTGGCGGGAGCTGAGACCCAGTACTTC.

This clone was detected once. CDR3 nucleotides: TGTGCCAGCAGCAGGGACAGACCGAACACCGGGGAGCTGTTTTTT. Protein sequence: CASSRDRPNTGELFF. The chain couples TRBV7-2 to TRBJ2-2; TRBD1 matches 7 bases. This CDR3 spans 15 amino acids. Germline values: CDR1 SGHTA, CDR2 FQGNSA. The V segment lost 5 bases and the J segment 0 bases; nucleotides outside the gene matches: 3.

V gene TRBV19 combines with J gene TRBJ1-1, with D possibly matching TRBD1 (6 bases). The CDR3 has 16 residues. Germline V gene sequence: CDR1 LNHDA, CDR2 SQIVND (reference sequence). V dropped 6 bases and J dropped 0 bases, with 17 bases sitting between them. This CDR3 is CASRDRLLYMNTEAFF. Here the CDR3 DNA reads TGTGCCAGTAGGGACAGACTCCTTTACATGAACACTGAAGCTTTCTTT.

This rearrangement joins TRBV7-9 to TRBJ1-5, with 7 positions matching TRBD1. This CDR3 is built from 13 residues. Trimming cost V 4 bases and J 4 bases; bases outside gene matches: 1. Germline loops: CDR1 SEHNR, CDR2 FQNEAQ (reference sequence). CDR3 in amino acids: CASSSGGNQPQHF. CDR3 nucleotide sequence: TGTGCCAGCAGCTCAGGGGGAAATCAGCCCCAGCATTTT.

The chain combines TRBV30 with TRBJ2-7; 9 bases line up with TRBD2. The CDR3 extends over 15 amino acids. Germline lookup yields CDR1 GTSNPN and CDR2 SVGIG (reference sequence). The trim removed 5 bases at V and 5 bases at J, leaving 13 bases unmatched. CDR3: CAWHPGVAGVHEQYF. CDR3 in DNA: TGTGCCTGGCATCCGGGTGTAGCGGGAGTACACGAGCAGTACTTC.

This clone was seen once. The V call is TRBV6-5, the J call TRBJ2-7; 8 bases fit TRBD2. The CDR3 consists of 15 residues. CDR1 is MNHEY, CDR2 SVGAGI, per germline. The V gene end was trimmed by 6 bases and the J gene end by 1 base; junction bases not matched to a gene: 8. CDR3 amino acids: CASRLSGSGSYEQYF. The CDR3 DNA is TGTGCCAGCAGACTCAGCGGGAGCGGGTCCTACGAGCAGTACTTC.

This chain connects TRBV5-1 to TRBJ2-5; tentative D call: TRBD2 (5 bases). The V and J ends lost 2 bases and 1 base respectively, with 12 bases between them. CDR3 length equals 15 residues. Germline V gene data show CDR1 as SGHRS and CDR2 as YFSETQ. In DNA, the CDR3 is TGCGCCAGCAGCTTCCTGGGGAGTCCCCAAGAGACCCAGTACTTC. It specifies CASSFLGSPQETQYF. Filled out from reference TRBV5-1 and TRBJ2-5, the complete variable domain reads KAGVTQTPRYLIKTRGQQVTLSCSPISGHRSVSWYQQTPGQGLQFLFEYFSETQRNKGNFPGRFSGRQFSNSRSEMNVSTLELGDSALYLCASSFLGSPQETQYFGPGTRLLVL.

V is TRBV7-2 and J is TRBJ2-5, with TRBD2 identical over 9 bases. Germline CDR1 SGHTA, CDR2 FQGNSA. V was clipped by 5 bases and J by 14 bases; unmatched bases: 12. The CDR3 is made up of 13 amino acids. For the CDR3, the DNA is TGTGCCAGCAGCCAGAACCAGAGGGGACTAGCATACTTC. Translated, it gives CASSQNQRGLAYF.

The chain employs TRBV4-1 and TRBJ1-4; D call uncertain. In germline, CDR1 is MGHRA, CDR2 YSYEKL. CDR3 size: 15 residues. V dropped 5 bases and J dropped 2 bases, with 12 bases sitting between them. CDR3 loop: CASSGEAWTNEKLFF. In nucleotides, the CDR3 is TGCGCCAGCAGCGGTGAGGCGTGGACTAATGAAAAACTGTTTTTT.